The rows below give T cell receptor beta chains drawn from one sample of a study of blood T cells in healthy people across ages. TCRdb passed the 5' RACE reads through MiXCR, listing each CDR3 protein once. In the table there are around 1.5 million distinct CDR3 sequences, 30% to 35% of which are singletons. The material sequenced was blood. The receptors derive from a woman aged 25 to 39 in good health. Each CDR3 is given with its conserved first and last residue. Fields, in order: J gene, clone size, V gene, D gene, CDR3 protein, CDR3 DNA. A D gene is named only where the DNA matches it firmly. Size tells how often a clone was seen (once, few, many) or the class of an expanded clone, and some rows leave it out.

TRBJ2-3 NA TRBV3-1 NA CASSRSQTRTDTQYF TGTGCCAGCAGTCGTTCGCAGACTCGCACAGATACGCAGTATTTT
TRBJ2-5 few TRBV20-1 NA CSPGDPRGETQYF TGCAGCCCCGGGGACCCCCGGGGAGAGACCCAGTACTTC
TRBJ2-5 many TRBV12-3/TRBV12-4 NA CASSFNQQETQYF TGTGCCAGCAGTTTTAATCAACAAGAGACCCAGTACTTC
TRBJ2-3 few TRBV4-1 TRBD1 CASSQVVGQGTRDTQYF TGCGCCAGCAGCCAAGTGGTGGGACAGGGGACTCGGGATACGCAGTATTTT
TRBJ1-6 NA TRBV28 TRBD1 CASSKIGTGNSPLHF TGTGCCAGCAGTAAAATCGGGACAGGGAATTCACCCCTCCACTTT
TRBJ2-7 once TRBV7-8 TRBD1 CASSLTSGTGTYEQYF TGTGCCAGCAGCCTCACTTCCGGGACAGGCACCTACGAGCAGTACTTC
TRBJ1-4 few TRBV4-1 TRBD1 CASSHPGRGNEKLFF TGCGCCAGCAGCCACCCTGGCAGGGGGAATGAAAAACTGTTTTTT
TRBJ1-5 few TRBV28 NA CASTWGNQPQHF TGTGCCAGCACTTGGGGCAATCAGCCCCAGCATTTT
TRBJ2-1 few TRBV20-1 TRBD1 CSVPDRGPHEQFF TGCAGTGTCCCGGACAGGGGCCCCCATGAGCAGTTCTTC
TRBJ2-1 once TRBV12-3/TRBV12-4 TRBD2 CASSLNPGAGAGNGQFF TGTGCCAGCAGTTTGAACCCCGGAGCGGGAGCGGGAAATGGGCAGTTCTTC
TRBJ2-3 NA TRBV6-5 NA CVSSYSSLALGDTQYF TGTGTCAGCAGTTACTCGAGCCTAGCCCTTGGAGATACGCAGTATTTT
TRBJ2-7 many TRBV7-2 NA CASSRRPGTVNNEQYF TGTGCCAGCAGCAGACGACCCGGGACCGTTAATAACGAGCAGTACTTC
TRBJ2-3 NA TRBV20-1 NA CSARGTSRSTDTQYF TGCAGTGCTAGGGGAACATCCCGTAGCACAGATACGCAGTATTTT
TRBJ1-1 NA TRBV4-1 NA CASHREMNTEAFF TGCGCCAGTCACAGGGAAATGAACACTGAAGCTTTCTTT
TRBJ2-1 few TRBV10-3 TRBD2 CAIRGLPGDNEQFF TGTGCCATCAGGGGACTACCGGGGGACAATGAGCAGTTCTTC
TRBJ2-1 few TRBV11-2 NA CASSPGGLVLYNEQFF TGTGCCAGCAGCCCAGGTGGGCTAGTTCTCTACAATGAGCAGTTCTTC
TRBJ1-1 once TRBV6-1 NA CASSDMGIRTENTEAFF TGTGCCAGCAGTGACATGGGCATCCGGACAGAGAACACTGAAGCTTTCTTT
TRBJ1-1 NA TRBV30 TRBD1 CAWNAGTVNTEAFF TGTGCCTGGAACGCCGGGACAGTGAACACTGAAGCTTTCTTT
TRBJ1-2 NA TRBV5-1 TRBD1 CASRLTGGRSSYGYTF TGCGCCAGCAGGCTCACAGGGGGCAGATCATCCTATGGCTACACCTTC
TRBJ2-1 NA TRBV6-5 NA CTSTTRIYNEQFF TGTACCAGCACCACGAGGATTTACAATGAGCAGTTCTTC
TRBJ1-4 few TRBV4-2 NA CASSQGDSREKLFF TGTGCCAGCAGCCAAGGCGACAGTCGGGAAAAACTGTTTTTT
TRBJ1-1 NA TRBV7-3 TRBD1 CASSPWTGGNPEAFF TGTGCCAGCAGCCCCTGGACAGGGGGAAACCCTGAAGCTTTCTTT
TRBJ2-3 NA TRBV9 NA CASSDRPGTDTQYF TGTGCCAGCAGCGACAGACCAGGCACAGATACGCAGTATTTT
TRBJ2-5 NA TRBV20-1 TRBD2 CSARDFRTSDRETRYF TGCAGTGCTAGAGATTTTAGGACTAGCGATCGAGAGACCCGGTACTTC
TRBJ2-7 few TRBV29-1 NA CSVEVRAPNEQYF TGCAGCGTTGAAGTAAGGGCACCCAATGAGCAGTACTTC
TRBJ1-1 NA TRBV30 NA CAWNLAKYTEAFF TGTGCCTGGAATCTAGCTAAGTACACTGAAGCTTTCTTT
TRBJ2-7 NA TRBV4-1 NA CVSSQEGGTYEQYF TGCGTCAGCAGCCAGGAAGGCGGGACCTACGAGCAGTACTTC
TRBJ2-6 NA TRBV2 NA CASSRTVGAGANVLTF TGTGCCAGCAGCCGGACAGTGGGGGCCGGGGCCAACGTCCTGACTTTC
TRBJ2-1 many TRBV6-5 NA CASSYPGRGSYEQFF TGTGCCAGCAGTTACCCGGGACGGGGGTCCTATGAGCAGTTCTTC
TRBJ1-1 few TRBV7-2 NA CASSWRLGDTEAFF TGTGCCAGCAGCTGGCGTCTCGGCGACACTGAAGCTTTCTTT
TRBJ1-1 NA TRBV9 TRBD1 CASSLSGTGNTKAFF TGTGCCAGCAGCCTTTCCGGGACAGGGAACACTAAAGCTTTCTTT
TRBJ2-5 NA TRBV20-1 TRBD2 CSASAGTKGGKATQYF TGCAGTGCCTCTGCCGGGACTAAGGGCGGCAAGGCGACCCAGTACTTC
TRBJ2-3 many TRBV29-1 NA CSVSRDPSTDTQYF TGCAGCGTCAGTAGAGACCCTAGCACAGATACGCAGTATTTT
TRBJ2-3 many TRBV7-3 NA CASSHSGDTQYF TGTGCCAGCAGCCATTCGGGGGATACGCAGTATTTT
TRBJ2-3 NA TRBV12-3/TRBV12-4 NA CASSLTTLQYF TGTGCCAGCAGTCTTACTACCCTGCAGTATTTT
TRBJ1-3 NA TRBV12-3/TRBV12-4 NA CASSFTGPGNTIYF TGTGCCAGCAGTTTCACCGGTCCTGGAAACACCATATATTTT
TRBJ2-2 few TRBV27 TRBD2 CASNRGGRKDTGELFF TGTGCCAGCAATCGGGGCGGGAGGAAGGACACCGGGGAGCTGTTTTTT
TRBJ2-5 NA TRBV6-1 NA CASSEVRVQETQYF TGTGCCAGCAGTGAAGTTCGGGTCCAAGAGACCCAGTACTTC
TRBJ2-1 few TRBV7-9 TRBD2 CASSGWTSGRNNEQFF TGTGCCAGCAGCGGATGGACTAGCGGGAGAAACAATGAGCAGTTCTTC
TRBJ2-1 many TRBV29-1 TRBD1 CSARNGQGARNEQFF TGCAGCGCCCGGAACGGACAGGGGGCGAGGAATGAGCAGTTCTTC
TRBJ2-1 NA TRBV20-1 NA CSARRLGDEQFF TGCAGTGCTAGGAGACTTGGAGATGAGCAGTTCTTC
TRBJ1-1 NA TRBV3-1 NA CASSPQGENTEAFF TGTGCCAGCAGCCCTCAAGGGGAGAACACTGAAGCTTTCTTT
TRBJ2-5 few TRBV30 NA CAWSSSSAATQYF TGTGCCTGGAGTTCGTCTAGCGCGGCGACCCAGTACTTC
TRBJ2-7 NA TRBV29-1 NA CSAETVDSSSYEQYF TGCAGCGCTGAAACCGTGGACAGCAGCTCCTACGAGCAGTACTTC
TRBJ1-5 NA TRBV15 TRBD1 CATSTPDRGWQPQHF TGTGCCACCAGCACCCCCGACAGGGGTTGGCAGCCCCAGCATTTT
TRBJ2-1 few TRBV27 NA CASSPGLPPHNEQFF TGTGCCAGCAGTCCAGGACTACCTCCCCACAATGAGCAGTTCTTC
TRBJ2-3 NA TRBV10-3 TRBD2 CAINQREVRDTQYF TGTGCCATCAATCAGCGGGAGGTTAGAGATACGCAGTATTTT
TRBJ1-1 NA TRBV6-5 NA CASRAGTGYTEAFF TGTGCCAGCAGGGCCGGGACGGGGTACACTGAAGCTTTCTTT
TRBJ2-1 NA TRBV6-1 NA CASSEVGTRSYNEQFF TGTGCCAGCAGTGAAGTAGGGACAAGGTCCTACAATGAGCAGTTCTTC
TRBJ2-7 NA TRBV28 NA CASTADGCYEQYF TGTGCCAGCACCGCCGATGGGTGCTACGAGCAGTACTTC
TRBJ2-7 NA TRBV7-9 TRBD1 CASSLVCAGAGGEQYF TGTGCCAGCAGCTTAGTGTGTGCGGGCGCAGGGGGCGAGCAGTACTTC
TRBJ2-5 few TRBV5-5 NA CASSLDLGRGETQYF TGTGCCAGCAGCTTGGATCTGGGTAGGGGAGAGACCCAGTACTTC
TRBJ2-2 NA TRBV6-1 TRBD2 CASSVGLRGSGANTGELFF TGTGCCAGCAGTGTGGGATTGCGGGGTAGCGGGGCGAACACCGGGGAGCTGTTTTTT
TRBJ2-1 few TRBV7-8 TRBD1 CASRLTGTGYNEQFF TGTGCCAGCAGATTAACCGGGACAGGCTACAATGAGCAGTTCTTC
TRBJ2-3 NA TRBV7-9 TRBD1 CASSSIQGRGTDTQYF TGTGCCAGCAGCTCGATACAGGGGAGAGGGACAGATACGCAGTATTTT
TRBJ2-1 few TRBV20-1 TRBD2 CSATPGGRRYNEQFF TGCAGTGCTACCCCGGGCGGGAGACGCTACAATGAGCAGTTCTTC
TRBJ2-7 NA TRBV11-2 NA CASSPDTDEQYF TGTGCCAGCAGCCCAGATACGGACGAGCAGTACTTC
TRBJ2-1 NA TRBV28 TRBD1 CASSLMTGGRNEQFF TGTGCCAGCAGTTTAATGACAGGGGGCCGGAATGAGCAGTTCTTC